Following are 6 T cell receptor beta chains from one sample sequenced in a study of T-cell reconstitution after alpha-beta-depleted transplantation in children. Unique molecular identifiers featured in how the TCRbeta library was prepared. In TCRdb, the PCR reads were re-called with MiXCR into one record per CDR3 protein. In the table there are about 360,000 distinct CDR3 sequences, 10% to 15% of which are singletons. Sequences were derived from PBMCs, sampled from the stem cell graft. These receptors were collected from a human donor who donated a stem cell graft to a child with Fanconi anemia.

The chain carries TRBV3-1 and TRBJ1-4; D is unresolved. Germline V gives CDR1 LGHDT, CDR2 YNNKEL (reference sequence). The V end lost 4 bases, the J end lost 7 bases, and 19 bases lay between the germline ends. This CDR3 region has 16 residues. The CDR3 protein is CASSRRRASIGEKLFF. DNA for the CDR3: TGTGCCAGCAGCCGTCGCCGGGCCTCCATCGGTGAAAAACTGTTTTTT.

The J gene is TRBJ1-6, the V gene TRBV7-2; D possibly corresponds to TRBD1 (5 bases). The V end lost 2 bases, the J end lost 0 bases, and 29 bases lay between the germline ends. The CDR3 runs to 23 residues. Germline V gives CDR1 SGHTA, CDR2 FQGNSA. CDR3 amino acids: CASSLLARVIVDTSSSYNSPLHF. In DNA, the CDR3 is TGTGCCAGCAGCTTACTGGCGAGGGTGATAGTGGACACTTCAAGCTCCTATAATTCACCCCTCCACTTT.

The chain joins TRBV29-1 to TRBJ1-2, with TRBD1 as a possible D gene (6 bases). There are 13 residues in the CDR3. Per the germline V gene, CDR1 is SQVTM and CDR2 is ANQGSEA. Trimming took 5 bases from V and 5 from J, leaving 15 bases between them. CDR3 protein: CSVLSRDTYGYTF. CDR3 nucleotide sequence: TGCAGCGTTTTATCACGGGACACTTATGGCTACACCTTC. Full variable domain (outside the CDR3, taken from reference TRBV29-1 and TRBJ1-2): SAVISQKPSRDICQRGTSLTIQCQVDSQVTMMFWYRQQPGQSLTLIATANQGSEATYESGFVIDKFPISRPNLTFSTLTVSNMSPEDSSIYLCSVLSRDTYGYTFGSGTRLTVV.

The V call is TRBV28, the J call TRBJ2-1, with D tentatively TRBD2 (6 bases). Trimming took off 7 bases at V and 10 bases at J, with 29 bases between the two ends. The CDR3 runs 17 residues. Germline V gene sequence: CDR1 MDHEN, CDR2 SYDVKM. The CDR3 protein is CASTRSNTGTFGGEQFF. In nucleotides, the CDR3 is TGTGCCAGCACACGGTCTAACACCGGGACTTTTGGCGGCGAGCAGTTCTTC.

Many counts were recorded for this clonotype. This chain uses TRBV18 with TRBJ2-7; 8 bases fit TRBD1. The CDR3 runs 14 residues. Trimming removed 5 bases from V and 2 bases from J; junction bases left unmatched: 5. Germline assignment: CDR1 KGHSH and CDR2 LQKENI. The CDR3 sequence: CASSTTGGTYEQYF. In DNA form, the CDR3 reads TGTGCCAGCTCAACTACAGGGGGAACCTACGAGCAGTACTTC.

This clonotype was observed a handful of times. The chain combines TRBV5-5 with TRBJ1-5, with unresolved D. Trimming removed 7 bases at V and 0 bases at J, with 14 bases between. Germline-derived CDR1 and CDR2 are SGHKS and YYEKEE (reference sequence). This CDR3 has 15 amino acids. The CDR3 loop is CASQEGGYSNQPQHF. CDR3 bases: TGTGCCAGCCAAGAGGGAGGATATAGCAATCAGCCCCAGCATTTT.